One sample yielded the 30 T cell receptor beta chains listed below, sequenced in a study of cytomegalovirus exposure and HLA in healthy donors. TCRdb keeps only in-frame clones here, not all; method: immunoSEQ multiplex PCR. The sample shows more than 90,000 clones, more than 75% of them seen only once. Input material: PBMCs. These receptors all come from a man aged 18 to 29 in good health and CMV-seronegative.

This rearrangement joins TRBV11-2 to TRBJ1-2, with 7 bases that match TRBD1. The CDR3 is 14 amino acids. CDR1 SGHAT and CDR2 FQNNGV come from the germline V gene. J was trimmed by 8 bases and V by 5 bases; bases with no gene match: 11. The CDR3 sequence: CASSKSPGGGGYTF. CDR3 nucleotides: TGTGCCAGCAGCAAGAGCCCAGGGGGTGGCGGCTACACCTTC.

The chain joins TRBV7-8 to TRBJ2-2; 12 nucleotides match TRBD2. Trimming at V came to 1 base and at J to 4 bases, leaving 1 base not matched to a gene. The CDR3 loop spans 16 amino acids. Germline-derived CDR1 and CDR2 are SGHVS and FQNEAQ. The CDR3 spells CASSLVLAGGTGELFF. CDR3 nucleotide sequence: TGTGCCAGCAGCTTAGTACTAGCGGGAGGCACCGGGGAGCTGTTTTTT.

This clone was recorded once. This sequence joins TRBV5-6 and TRBJ2-1; 12 bases align to TRBD2. V shed 7 bases, J shed 3 bases, and the junction held 5 bases outside the gene matches. Germline CDR1 and CDR2: SGHDT and YYEEEE. This CDR3 contains 15 residues. As DNA, the CDR3 is TGTGCCAGCGCCCTAGCGGGGGGGTACTACAATGAGCAGTTCTTC. It translates to CASALAGGYYNEQFF. Supplemented by reference TRBV5-6 and TRBJ2-1, the full variable domain reads DAGVTQSPTHLIKTRGQQVTLRCSPKSGHDTVSWYQQALGQGPQFIFQYYEEEERQRGNFPDRFSGHQFPNYSSELNVNALLLGDSALYLCASALAGGYYNEQFFGPGTRLTVL.

The chain links TRBV14 to TRBJ2-7, with a weak D call TRBD2 (6 bases). The CDR3 consists of 14 residues. CDR1 is SGHDN, CDR2 FVKESK, per germline. Trimming left V 5 bases short and J 6 bases short, with 17 bases between. The CDR3 coding sequence is TGTGCCAGCAGCACCGGGAGATATAGTCGCGAGCAGTACTTC. It specifies CASSTGRYSREQYF.

The rearrangement joins TRBV10-3 to TRBJ2-7, with D maybe TRBD2 (5 bases). Germline CDR1 and CDR2: ENHRY and SYGVKD. V was trimmed by 10 bases and J by 6 bases, leaving 13 bases between them. The CDR3 is 11 amino acids. The CDR3 sequence: CATGDSLEQYF. For the CDR3, the DNA is TGTGCCACCGGGGATTCACTCGAGCAGTACTTC.

The chain recombines TRBV9 with TRBJ1-2; 7 bases match TRBD1. J gave up 2 bases and V 0 bases, and 4 bases lay outside the gene matches. The CDR3 runs 15 residues. Germline CDR1 reads SGDLS; CDR2 reads YYNGEE. The CDR3 region is CASSVETGKNYGYTF. CDR3 in DNA: TGTGCCAGCAGCGTAGAGACAGGGAAGAACTATGGCTACACCTTC.

The chain joins TRBV7-7 to TRBJ2-1; a weak D match, TRBD2 (6 bases). The CDR3 is 14 amino acids. The ends were cut back, 0 bases at V and 3 bases at J, with 6 bases in the middle. In germline, CDR1 is SSHAT, CDR2 FNYEAQ (reference sequence). This CDR3 reads CASSLAGGYNEQFF. The CDR3 coding sequence is TGTGCCAGCAGCTTAGCCGGGGGCTACAATGAGCAGTTCTTC.

The chain joins TRBV5-6 to TRBJ2-5; D may be TRBD2 (5 bases). The ends were cut back, 0 bases at V and 2 bases at J, with 11 bases in the middle. The CDR3 is made up of 15 amino acids. The germline CDR1 and CDR2 sequences are SGHDT and YYEEEE. The CDR3 DNA reads as TGTGCCAGCAGCTTGGTAATCGGGGTACAAGAGACCCAGTACTTC. Protein sequence: CASSLVIGVQETQYF.

V is TRBV28 and J is TRBJ1-2, with 7 bases identical to TRBD1. CDR1 and CDR2 (germline): MDHEN, SYDVKM. The CDR3 runs 14 residues. Losses at the gene ends were 8 bases for V and 0 bases for J; bases not matched to a gene: 6. For the CDR3, the DNA is TGTGCCAGCCGAGGGACAGACCCTAACTATGGCTACACCTTC. Residues: CASRGTDPNYGYTF.

The chain couples TRBV7-9 to TRBJ2-3; no clear D gene. The CDR3 is 15 residues long. V was shortened by 2 bases and J by 0 bases, with 9 bases between the two germline ends. Germline loops: CDR1 SEHNR, CDR2 FQNEAQ (reference sequence). The DNA for the CDR3 is TGTGCCAGCAGCTTAACAGCCACTAGCACAGATACGCAGTATTTT. It yields the protein CASSLTATSTDTQYF.

This clone was seen a handful of times. J is TRBJ1-4 and V is TRBV18; TRBD1 matches 9 bases. V lost 3 bases and J lost 7; bases outside the gene matches: 6. Germline values: CDR1 KGHSH, CDR2 LQKENI. The CDR3 loop spans 15 amino acids. CDR3 DNA: TGTGCCAGCTCACCGACGGACAGGGGAAGTGAAAAACTGTTTTTT. It translates to CASSPTDRGSEKLFF.

The chain employs TRBV11-1 and TRBJ2-7, with 14 bases lining up with TRBD2. V lost 4 bases to trimming and J lost 4 bases; unmatched junction nucleotides: 6. CDR3 size: 16 residues. Germline loops: CDR1 SGHAT, CDR2 FQDESV (reference sequence). In DNA, the CDR3 is TGTGCCAGCAGCTCGCCGGGACTAGCGGGAGAGTACGAGCAGTACTTC. As protein: CASSSPGLAGEYEQYF.

The V call is TRBV7-2, the J call TRBJ2-3; 12 bases match TRBD2. CDR1 is SGHTA and CDR2 is FQGNSA in the germline V gene. The CDR3 consists of 15 residues. V was clipped by 5 bases and J by 4 bases; unmatched bases: 4. CDR3 residues: CASSASGGASDTQYF. The CDR3 coding sequence is TGTGCCAGCAGCGCTAGCGGGGGGGCCTCAGATACGCAGTATTTT.

The chain is built from TRBV4-2 and TRBJ2-5, with a possible D match to TRBD1 (6 bases). This CDR3 has 15 amino acids. V dropped 1 base and J dropped 8 bases, with 17 bases sitting between them. Germline V gives CDR1 LGHNA, CDR2 YNFKEQ. CDR3 sequence (DNA): TGTGCCAGCAGCCAAGGTAACGGACAGATGGTCACCCAGTACTTC. This gives the protein CASSQGNGQMVTQYF.

The chain recombines TRBV6-4 with TRBJ2-2; 9 nucleotides line up with TRBD2. Trimming removed 6 bases from V and 4 bases from J; junction bases left unmatched: 0. The CDR3 runs to 13 residues. Germline values: CDR1 MRHNA, CDR2 SNTAGT. CDR3: CASRTSGTGELFF. CDR3 nucleotides: TGTGCCAGCAGGACTAGCGGCACCGGGGAGCTGTTTTTT.

This clone is a singleton in its sample. The rearrangement joins TRBV15 to TRBJ2-7, with 7 nucleotides matching TRBD1. The CDR3 spans 13 residues. V shed 6 bases, J shed 3 bases, and the junction held 5 bases outside the gene matches. Germline V CDR1 and CDR2: LNHNV, YYDKDF (reference sequence). The CDR3 nucleotides are TGTGCCACCAGGGAGACAGGGAACTACGAGCAGTACTTC. As protein: CATRETGNYEQYF.

The chain uses TRBV5-6 and TRBJ1-1; a weak D match, TRBD1 (6 bases). Per the germline V gene, CDR1 is SGHDT and CDR2 is YYEEEE. This CDR3 contains 17 residues. V was clipped by 1 base and J by 4 bases, with 20 bases between them. The CDR3 region has the DNA TGTGCCAGCAGCTTGATTGCGGGGGCGGGCGAGAGCACTGAAGCTTTCTTT. Translating it yields CASSLIAGAGESTEAFF.

This clone came up once. The chain has TRBV28 and TRBJ2-1; 8 nucleotides agree with TRBD2. The trim removed 3 bases at V and 4 bases at J, leaving 5 bases unmatched. Per the germline V gene, CDR1 is MDHEN and CDR2 is SYDVKM. The CDR3 length is 15 residues. The CDR3 reads CASSLPGLGYNEQFF. DNA for the CDR3: TGTGCCAGCAGTTTGCCGGGACTAGGTTACAATGAGCAGTTCTTC.

The chain carries TRBV6-1 and TRBJ2-7, with D tentatively TRBD1 (6 bases). Trimming shortened V by 2 bases and J by 1 base, and 24 bases separated the two germline ends. Germline V CDR1 and CDR2: MNHNS, SASEGT. The CDR3 has 19 residues. The CDR3 DNA reads as TGTGCCAGCAGTGAACGGTTTCGAAGAGGACAGTCCGCGTCCTACGAGCAGTACTTC. Translating gives CASSERFRRGQSASYEQYF.

The CDR3 coding sequence is TGTGCCAGCAGGCGGGAGGACGTCACCGGGGAGCTGTTTTTT. Translating it yields CASRREDVTGELFF. This rearrangement joins TRBV5-4 to TRBJ2-2; TRBD2 agrees at 8 bases. V shed 5 bases, J shed 4 bases, and the junction held 4 bases outside the gene matches. This CDR3 is 14 amino acids long. Germline CDR1 is SGHNT and CDR2 is YYREEE (reference sequence).

The table lists this clone with a few counts. The chain recombines TRBV30 with TRBJ2-7, with a possible D match to TRBD1 (6 bases). CDR1 and CDR2 from the germline V gene are GTSNPN and SVGIG (reference sequence). The CDR3 length is 13 residues. Between the trimmed V and J ends, which lost 3 bases and 3 bases, there was a span of 12 bases. The CDR3 here is CAWRRQQGYEQYF. As DNA, the CDR3 is TGTGCCTGGAGGCGACAACAGGGCTACGAGCAGTACTTC.

The chain carries TRBV6-1 and TRBJ2-3; 14 bases agree with TRBD2. Germline V CDR1 and CDR2: MNHNS, SASEGT. J gave up 4 bases and V 4 bases, and 1 base lay outside the gene matches. The CDR3 consists of 15 residues. CDR3 in DNA: TGTGCCAGCAGTGGACTAGCGGGAGGGGCAGATACGCAGTATTTT. This encodes CASSGLAGGADTQYF.

This clone was detected a few times. The CDR3 DNA reads TGTGCCACCAGCAGAGTGGGGGGACGTAATGAAAAACTGTTTTTT. As protein: CATSRVGGRNEKLFF. V is TRBV15 and J is TRBJ1-4, with D perhaps TRBD1 (5 bases). V was trimmed by 1 base and J by 4 bases, leaving 10 bases between them. CDR3 length equals 15 residues. CDR1 is LNHNV and CDR2 is YYDKDF in the germline V gene (reference sequence). Full variable domain (remainder filled in from reference TRBV15 and TRBJ1-4): DAMVIQNPRYQVTQFGKPVTLSCSQTLNHNVMYWYQQKSSQAPKLLFHYYDKDFNNEADTPDNFQSRRPNTSFCFLDIRSPGLGDTAMYLCATSRVGGRNEKLFFGSGTQLSVL.

This clone was found a few times. The chain links TRBV2 to TRBJ1-1, with TRBD1 matching over 7 bases. From germline, CDR1 is SNHLY and CDR2 FYNNEI. The length of the CDR3 is 13 residues. Losses at the gene ends were 5 bases for V and 5 bases for J; bases not matched to a gene: 5. CDR3 coding DNA: TGTGCCAGCAGTCAGGGGGGTAGTACTGAAGCTTTCTTT. Its protein is CASSQGGSTEAFF. The full variable domain, its missing parts supplied by reference TRBV2 and TRBJ1-1, is EPEVTQTPSHQVTQMGQEVILRCVPISNHLYFYWYRQILGQKVEFLVSFYNNEISEKSEIFDDQFSVERPDGSNFTLKIRSTKLEDSAMYFCASSQGGSTEAFFGQGTRLTVV.

This clone appeared a single time. This chain links TRBV7-2 with TRBJ1-1; D is ambiguous. Germline CDR1 reads SGHTA; CDR2 reads FQGNSA. This CDR3 has 13 residues. With 1 base removed from V and 4 bases from J, the gap between germline ends came to 7 bases. The CDR3 sequence: CASSLVLGTEAFF. Written as DNA, the CDR3 is TGTGCCAGCAGCTTAGTTCTAGGCACTGAAGCTTTCTTT.

The chain uses TRBV9 and TRBJ2-2; 7 bases are a match to TRBD2. Germline CDR1 is SGDLS and CDR2 is YYNGEE. The CDR3 contains 15 residues. V lost 0 bases, J lost 3 bases, and 2 bases stayed unmatched. The CDR3 loop reads CASSVEAGDTGELFF. The CDR3, as DNA: TGTGCCAGCAGCGTAGAGGCGGGAGACACCGGGGAGCTGTTTTTT.

This clone has a single count. The V and J genes are TRBV29-1 and TRBJ1-1, with D unresolved. The CDR3 covers 12 residues. Germline V gene sequence: CDR1 SQVTM, CDR2 ANQGSEA. V lost 1 base, J lost 8 bases, and 11 bases lay in between. CDR3 loop: CSVEGAGAEAFF. The CDR3 DNA sequence: TGCAGCGTTGAAGGTGCTGGAGCGGAAGCTTTCTTT.

This rearrangement joins TRBV14 to TRBJ1-5, with a tentative D call TRBD1 (6 bases). The CDR3 contains 20 residues. CDR1 is SGHDN, CDR2 FVKESK, per germline. V shed 1 base and J shed 0 bases, with 22 bases lying between them. The CDR3 reads CASSQGPGHREGGSNQPQHF. In DNA, the CDR3 is TGTGCCAGCAGCCAAGGGCCGGGCCACAGGGAGGGGGGTAGCAATCAGCCCCAGCATTTT.

The rearrangement links TRBV21-1 to TRBJ2-5; TRBD1 is the table's D call and was not checked against the DNA. TRBV21-1 is deemed a pseudogene. The CDR3 extends over 15 amino acids. CDR3 coding DNA: TGTGCCAGCAGCAAAGTCCGCAGGGGGCAAGAGACCCAGTACTTC. This translates into CASSKVRRGQETQYF.

The chain links TRBV7-8 to TRBJ1-2, with 7 bases fitting TRBD1. The ends lost 1 base at V and 8 bases at J; junction bases unmatched: 13. This CDR3 has 16 residues. The germline V gene encodes CDR1 SGHVS and CDR2 FQNEAQ. The CDR3 DNA follows: TGTGCCAGCAGCTTAGGGTCCGCCGGGACAGCGATAGGCTACACCTTC. Its translation is CASSLGSAGTAIGYTF.